The 8 T cell receptor beta chains below all came from one sample that was sequenced in a study of blood T cell repertoires in COVID-19. Some clones are missing from TCRdb's copy, which holds only in-frame ones; the method was immunoSEQ multiplex PCR. This sample has over 400,000 clones; about 88% occur once, and the top ten carry around 8%. The sequencing sample was made of PBMCs or T cells enriched from blood (not recorded which). The receptors stem from a woman aged 60-75 years who had recovered from COVID-19.

The chain carries TRBV5-6 and TRBJ1-2; D is undetermined. Germline V gives CDR1 SGHDT, CDR2 YYEEEE. The germline V and J ends were trimmed by 4 bases and 0 bases, with 7 bases remaining between them. The CDR3 extends over 13 amino acids. The DNA for the CDR3 is TGTGCCAGCAGCCCAACAGCTAACTATGGCTACACCTTC. Protein product: CASSPTANYGYTF.

V usage is TRBV2 and J usage is TRBJ1-6; maybe TRBD1 (5 bases). The CDR3 sequence is 15 residues long. The ends were cut back, 3 bases at V and 5 bases at J, with 11 bases in the middle. Germline CDR1 reads SNHLY; CDR2 reads FYNNEI. In DNA, the CDR3 is TGTGCCAGCAGTGATTCCCAGGGCCATAATTCACCCCTCCACTTT. This encodes CASSDSQGHNSPLHF.

This chain connects TRBV18 to TRBJ1-1; 9 bases match TRBD1. V was clipped by 3 bases and J by 5 bases; unmatched bases: 10. CDR3 length equals 16 residues. Germline V gene data show CDR1 as KGHSH and CDR2 as LQKENI. CDR3 DNA: TGTGCCAGCTCACCCAGACAGGGGGGTGGGGGTACTGAAGCTTTCTTT. This gives the protein CASSPRQGGGGTEAFF.

The chain carries TRBV30 and TRBJ1-4; perhaps TRBD1 as D (6 bases). CDR3 length equals 14 residues. With 3 bases removed from V and 10 bases from J, the gap between germline ends came to 18 bases. Per germline, CDR1 GTSNPN and CDR2 SVGIG (reference sequence). This chain's CDR3 is CAWRAGTQPRKLFF. The CDR3 nucleotides read TGTGCCTGGAGAGCCGGGACACAACCGCGAAAACTGTTTTTT. Complete variable domain (other parts from reference TRBV30 and TRBJ1-4): SQTIHQWPATLVQPVGSPLSLECTVEGTSNPNLYWYRQAAGRGLQLLFYSVGIGQISSEVPQNLSASRPQDRQFILSSKKLLLSDSGFYLCAWRAGTQPRKLFFGSGTQLSVL.

V gene TRBV2 combines with J gene TRBJ2-3, with TRBD2 as a possible D gene (7 bases). V was pared by 9 bases and J by 3 bases, with 16 bases between. There are 14 residues in the CDR3. Per germline, CDR1 SNHLY and CDR2 FYNNEI. The CDR3: CARGGGIGTDTQYF. The CDR3 DNA sequence: TGTGCCAGAGGGGGAGGGATTGGAACAGATACGCAGTATTTT. Drawing the rest from reference TRBV2 and TRBJ2-3, the complete variable domain is EPEVTQTPSHQVTQMGQEVILRCVPISNHLYFYWYRQILGQKVEFLVSFYNNEISEKSEIFDDQFSVERPDGSNFTLKIRSTKLEDSAMYFCARGGGIGTDTQYFGPGTRLTVL.

The genes are TRBV12-3 or TRBV12-4 and TRBJ2-6; no clear D gene. Between the trimmed V and J ends, which lost 7 bases and 1 base, there was a span of 5 bases. The CDR3 is 13 amino acids. CDR3 residues: CASTRSGANVLTF. As DNA, the CDR3 is TGTGCCAGCACGAGGTCTGGGGCCAACGTCCTGACTTTC.

The V gene is TRBV2, the J gene TRBJ2-3; 7 bases align to TRBD1. The CDR3 is made up of 13 amino acids. Germline trimming cut 3 bases from V and 5 bases from J; bases unmatched to any gene: 2. CDR1 and CDR2 (germline): SNHLY, FYNNEI. The CDR3 DNA follows: TGTGCCAGCAGTGAGGCAGGGGGAGATACGCAGTATTTT. Translation gives CASSEAGGDTQYF. Full variable domain (remainder filled in from reference TRBV2 and TRBJ2-3): EPEVTQTPSHQVTQMGQEVILRCVPISNHLYFYWYRQILGQKVEFLVSFYNNEISEKSEIFDDQFSVERPDGSNFTLKIRSTKLEDSAMYFCASSEAGGDTQYFGPGTRLTVL.

The V call is TRBV28, the J call TRBJ1-4; D may be TRBD1 (6 bases). The V end lost 2 bases, the J end lost 1 base, and 11 bases lay between the germline ends. The germline V gene has CDR1 MDHEN and CDR2 SYDVKM. CDR3 length equals 16 residues. CDR3 sequence: CASSLGRTVTNEKLFF. DNA for the CDR3: TGTGCCAGCAGTTTAGGTCGGACAGTAACTAATGAAAAACTGTTTTTT.